This T cell receptor beta chain was found in a study of blood T cells in healthy people across ages (dated by TCRdb to about 2015). Regarding the research as a whole: In model experiments, template switching captured about one uniquely barcoded TCR beta cDNA molecule for every two T cells. To avoid experimental bias, donors of different ages were spread randomly across the sequencing lanes. The donors were split into four age groups: young (average 16 years), middle-aged (nearly 40), aged (more than 60) and long-lived (82). Age-related changes in TCR beta repertoire diversity were measured in the study by deep sequencing normalized with unique cDNA molecular identifiers. Using the same blood draw, the study looked at two additional independent replicas of 1 million unique cDNA reads for two donors, one aged 18 to 29 and the other aged 80 or older.

The 40 or so donors, aged roughly 6 to 95 years, were systemically healthy Caucasian individuals from Russia. Each donor gave about 9.7 milliliters of peripheral blood, drawn into EDTA-treated Vacutainer tubes. Ficoll-Paque density-gradient centrifugation was used to isolate PBMCs, with at least 7 million per sample. Total RNA was extracted from PBMCs with Trizol reagent, with at least 6 micrograms obtained per sample. For every donor, an aliquot of PBMCs went through flow cytometry to measure the percentages of naive CD45RAhigh/CD27high T cells. Compared with germline, V lacks 4 bases and J lacks 1 base; bases without a gene match: 5. The CDR3 contains 16 residues, cysteine and phenylalanine counted. The sequence is cut down to CDR3 DNA, 48 bases in frame from base 1. CDR1 and CDR2, per the germline V gene, are SGHRS and YFSETQ. This clonotype was observed a handful of times. Its binding antigen is unknown. Per-nucleotide qualities are absent, and no much larger clonotype sits a single base away.

What the research found in general, with its limitations: Bulk unsorted PBMC profiling prevented conclusive comparison of naive and antigen-experienced compartments. Observed TCR beta diversity per million T cells fell roughly linearly with age, and a significant reduction was already apparent by age around 36. Compared with the aged group, more naive CD4+ T cells, fewer expanded clones and increased TCR diversity were shown by the long-lived group, suggesting age selection. Estimates of total diversity based on one million sequenced T cells were regarded as lower bounds and as underestimates. A strong correlation was found between observed TCR beta diversity and the percentage of naive T cells measured by flow cytometry. The CMV infection status of donors was not known, potentially confounding age-related changes in expanded clonotypes.

Receptor amplification or capture employed 5' RACE. Sequencing used an Illumina HiSeq 2500. The second PCR ran for roughly 7 to 12 cycles and used a J-beta primer mix along with a sample-barcoded 5' primer. A unique molecular identifier was introduced onto each TCR beta cDNA molecule by a template-switch 5' adaptor carrying 12 random nucleotides. Each sample yielded at least 2.5 million CDR3-containing paired-end reads. First-strand cDNA synthesis was performed from all RNA using the Mint cDNA synthesis kit, with priming by a TRBC-specific oligonucleotide. After uracil-DNA glycosylase treatment, a first 18-cycle PCR used universal primers M1SS and BC2_uni_R on all cDNA. As for how the authors treated the data: For normalization, 1 million high-quality reads, each with a distinct molecular identifier, were randomly selected from each sample. Instead of being binned into consensus sequences, reads that shared molecular identifiers were thrown out. MiTCR, run with a Q25 quality threshold and the strictest error-elimination algorithm, handled CDR3 identification, clonotype clustering and error correction. Lower-bound total TCR beta diversity was estimated with a nonparametric unseen species model using Euler transformation. In-frame beta chains were kept once TCRdb had trimmed the public reads at Q25 with fastp and called clones with MiXCR. A single entry per CDR3 protein holds the most common genes and DNA from its merged rows. For this entry, the V and J calls and clone size follow TCRdb and not the study's own pipeline. The sample yields roughly 2 million distinct CDR3 sequences; around 48% were counted once. The biggest ten clones account for 2.1% of the sample.

The TCR comes from a middle-aged woman in good health. The sequence joins TRBV5-1 to TRBJ2-3, with 11 central nucleotides matching TRBD2. Material: blood. The CDR3: CASSPPTSGGTDTQYF. The DNA sequence is given as TGCGCCAGCAGCCCGCCGACTAGCGGGGGCACAGATACGCAGTATTTT.